Sequencing of this T cell receptor (beta chain) was carried out in a study of T cells in Graves' hyperthyroidism and ophthalmopathy. Findings of the study overall: Appearing also in blood were most of the thyroid clonotypes expanded above 0.001. The model anticipated ophthalmopathy a median approximately six months pre-onset.

What was amplified from RNA transcripts were TCR beta CDR3 regions. A first-round RT-PCR of the TCR CDR3 used the HTBI primer set. TCRdb recomputed calls from the multiplex PCR reads with MiXCR, one row per CDR3 protein. The sample has over 450,000 distinct CDR3 sequences; 17% are singletons. There are 14 residues in the CDR3. The V end was cut by 1 base, the J end by 3 bases, with 10 bases between. CDR1 and CDR2 from the germline V gene are SGHAT and FQNNGV. In this sample, this clonotype turned up many times. Antigen unknown. The gene calls are TRBV11-2 and TRBJ2-7; D is unresolved. Sequencing was carried out using blood. The TCR was taken from a woman aged 18-29 years with Graves' ophthalmopathy. The CDR3 loop reads CASSLAREDYEQYF. In nucleotides, the CDR3 is TGTGCCAGCAGCTTAGCTAGGGAAGACTACGAGCAGTACTTC.